The 16 T cell receptor beta chains listed next were all sequenced from one sample in a study of regulatory T cells in long-lasting Graves disease (dated by TCRdb to 2020 to 2023). The time point tag for this specimen amounts to: newly diagnosed GD, antithyroid drugs for less than 3 months. For both TCR sequencing and RNA sequencing, RNA was extracted from PBMCs in TRIzol. The library was generated by multiplex PCR. The sequencer was an Illumina HiSeq 4000. CDR3 regions were amplified by Arm-PCR with iRepertoire HTBI primers to construct TCR beta libraries. TCRdb trimmed public reads at Q25 via fastp, called clones via MiXCR and kept in-frame beta chains. Every distinct CDR3 protein forms one entry, paired with its most common genes and DNA. The sample has about 200,000 distinct CDR3 sequences on record, around 17% of them singletons. Of the sample, roughly a fifth is held by the ten largest clones.

The material sequenced was peripheral blood mononuclear cells (PBMCs), taken at new diagnosis, from a patient treated with antithyroid drugs. These receptors were taken from a female donor with Graves disease.

This clonotype was seen a few times. This rearrangement joins TRBV20-1 to TRBJ2-1; 11 nucleotides line up with TRBD2. The V and J ends lost 2 bases and 6 bases, in that order; junction bases with no gene match: 3. CDR1 and CDR2 (germline): DFQATT, SNEGSKA (reference sequence). This CDR3 is built from 14 residues. The chain's CDR3 is CSARTGTSGNEQFF. CDR3 sequence (DNA): TGCAGTGCTAGAACCGGGACTAGCGGCAATGAGCAGTTCTTC.

This clonotype occurred many times. This rearrangement joins TRBV9 to TRBJ2-1; D not resolved. The CDR3 is 15 amino acids. Germline V CDR1 and CDR2: SGDLS, YYNGEE. Trimming cost V 3 bases and J 0 bases, with 10 bases left between them. CDR3 amino acids: CASSASGTSYNEQFF. Here the CDR3 DNA reads TGTGCCAGCAGCGCCTCAGGTACCTCCTACAATGAGCAGTTCTTC.

This clonotype was counted many times. The rearrangement uses TRBV18 and TRBJ2-1; D is undetermined. Germline V lookup: CDR1 KGHSH, CDR2 LQKENI. The length of the CDR3 is 15 residues. The V end lost 3 bases, the J end lost 4 bases, and 13 bases lay between the germline ends. The CDR3 reads CASSPEGPEYNEQFF. The CDR3 DNA reads TGTGCCAGCTCACCGGAAGGACCGGAATACAATGAGCAGTTCTTC.

V and J are TRBV4-3 and TRBJ2-7, with D possibly TRBD1 on 5 matching bases. V lost 0 bases, J lost 4 bases, and 13 bases lay in between. The CDR3 contains 15 residues. CDR1 is LGHNA, CDR2 YSLEER, per germline. CDR3: CASSQDWQGRYEQYF. DNA for the CDR3: TGCGCCAGCAGCCAAGATTGGCAGGGCCGATACGAGCAGTACTTC.

This clonotype was found many times. This sequence joins TRBV20-1 and TRBJ2-1; the D gene is possibly TRBD1 (5 bases). This CDR3 comprises 15 residues. Trimming pared 0 bases from V and 8 bases from J, leaving 17 bases between. Germline CDR1 reads DFQATT; CDR2 reads SNEGSKA (reference sequence). CDR3 residues: CSAREPRMGQDEQFF. The CDR3 region has the DNA TGCAGTGCTAGAGAACCTAGAATGGGGCAGGATGAGCAGTTCTTC.

This clonotype has a count of ten or more. The chain couples TRBV20-1 to TRBJ2-5; 11 bases are a match to TRBD2. Trimming at V came to 2 bases and at J to 3 bases, leaving 14 bases not matched to a gene. The CDR3 loop spans 18 amino acids. Germline-derived CDR1 and CDR2 are DFQATT and SNEGSKA (reference sequence). CDR3 residues: CSARSYITISGREETQYF. In DNA, the CDR3 is TGCAGTGCTAGATCCTACATTACAATTAGCGGGAGGGAAGAGACCCAGTACTTC.

This clonotype was counted ten times or more. The genes are TRBV20-1 and TRBJ2-2; 8 bases are a match to TRBD2. Germline CDR1 DFQATT, CDR2 SNEGSKA (reference sequence). V lost 0 bases, J lost 9 bases, and 15 bases stayed unmatched. The CDR3 length is 17 residues. Here the CDR3 reads CSARDARSGGASRELFF. The CDR3 region has the DNA TGCAGTGCTAGAGATGCCAGGAGCGGGGGTGCGTCCCGGGAGCTGTTTTTT.

This clonotype has more than one count but fewer than ten. The chain joins TRBV29-1 to TRBJ2-1; 7 nucleotides align to TRBD2. Per germline, CDR1 SQVTM and CDR2 ANQGSEA. The CDR3 is 16 amino acids. Trimming removed 6 bases from V and 7 bases from J; junction bases left unmatched: 18. This CDR3 is CSVTPSGAGLGNEQFF. CDR3 bases: TGCAGCGTCACCCCAAGTGGAGCGGGATTAGGTAATGAGCAGTTCTTC.

This clonotype showed up many times. The J gene is TRBJ2-2, the V gene TRBV19; TRBD1 matches at 11 bases. This CDR3 has 15 residues. Germline CDR1 and CDR2: LNHDA and SQIVND (reference sequence). V shed 3 bases, J shed 7 bases, and the junction held 4 bases outside the gene matches. The CDR3 DNA sequence: TGTGCCAGTAGTATCGGGACAGGGGGTTTCGGGGAGCTGTTTTTT. Amino acids: CASSIGTGGFGELFF. Variable domain in full (rest from reference TRBV19 and TRBJ2-2): DGGITQSPKYLFRKEGQNVTLSCEQNLNHDAMYWYRQDPGQGLRLIYYSQIVNDFQKGDIAEGYSVSREKKESFPLTVTSAQKNPTAFYLCASSIGTGGFGELFFGEGSRLTVL.

This clonotype came up many times. The rearrangement uses TRBV3-1 and TRBJ2-7; a weak D match, TRBD2 (6 bases). This CDR3 has 15 amino acids. V was pared by 6 bases and J by 0 bases, with 15 bases between. Germline values: CDR1 LGHDT, CDR2 YNNKEL (reference sequence). In DNA, the CDR3 is TGTGCCAGCAGTCCCGGGACTGGGGGCTCCTACGAGCAGTACTTC. Amino acids: CASSPGTGGSYEQYF.

J is TRBJ2-3 and V is TRBV2, with D hard to call. The V end was cut by 2 bases, the J end by 3 bases, with 6 bases between. Germline values: CDR1 SNHLY, CDR2 FYNNEI. The CDR3 is 13 amino acids. The CDR3 nucleotides read TGTGCCAGCAGTGAATTAAGAACAGATACGCAGTATTTT. Translated: CASSELRTDTQYF.

This clonotype was observed a few times. The V and J genes are TRBV10-3 and TRBJ1-2; TRBD1 might be the D (5 bases). The CDR3 is 13 amino acids. In germline, CDR1 is ENHRY, CDR2 SYGVKD. V was clipped by 6 bases and J by 3 bases, with 11 bases between them. The CDR3 region is CAISAGTDYGYTF. In nucleotides, the CDR3 is TGTGCCATCAGCGCCGGGACTGACTATGGCTACACCTTC.

Of note for this clonotype: This clone may be a read error of a much larger clone one base away. The rearrangement uses TRBV10-1 and TRBJ1-1, with D hard to call. CDR1 is WNHNN and CDR2 is SYGVQD in the germline V gene (reference sequence). The CDR3 totals 13 residues. The CDR3 DNA follows: TGCACCAGCAGGCCCGACCCGAACACTGAAGCTTTCTTT. Amino acid sequence: CTSRPDPNTEAFF.

The genes are TRBV28 and TRBJ2-7; 11 positions agree with TRBD2. The CDR3 runs 16 residues. Trimming removed 3 bases from V and 2 bases from J; junction bases left unmatched: 6. Germline CDR1 MDHEN, CDR2 SYDVKM. DNA for the CDR3: TGTGCCAGCAGTTTTAGGGGACTAGCGGTTGCCTACGAGCAGTACTTC. Translated: CASSFRGLAVAYEQYF.

This clonotype was seen many times. The chain uses TRBV7-9 and TRBJ2-3; D gene unclear. In germline, CDR1 is SEHNR, CDR2 FQNEAQ (reference sequence). Trimming pared 0 bases from V and 6 bases from J, leaving 4 bases between. This CDR3 has 12 residues. CDR3 nucleotides: TGTGCCAGCAGCTTAGCTACGGATACGCAGTATTTT. Its translation is CASSLATDTQYF.

This clonotype was seen many times. This rearrangement joins TRBV20-1 to TRBJ2-1, with D hard to call. Germline lookup yields CDR1 DFQATT and CDR2 SNEGSKA (reference sequence). V dropped 4 bases and J dropped 4 bases, with 8 bases sitting between them. The CDR3 has 12 amino acids. The CDR3 spells CSAILTYNEQFF. CDR3 in DNA: TGCAGTGCTATCCTGACGTACAATGAGCAGTTCTTC.